This TCR beta chain was identified during a study of cytomegalovirus exposure and HLA in healthy donors (dated by TCRdb to about 2017). Broadly, across the study: An earlier analysis of about 560 of the donors reported 276 Gb of sequence data and 95 million to 130 million unique TCR beta sequences obtained from some 170 million T cells. Because of strong linkage in the cohort, roughly 5 DR-DQ haplotypes were treated as single units for association and clustering. Alongside the repertoire data, information on donor age, sex, ethnicity and CMV serostatus was compiled. Among under 450 genotyped donors of the cohort, an average of around 240,000 unique TCR beta nucleotide sequences were sequenced per donor, around 20% of them non-productive. In a later analysis, previously published TCR beta repertoires from 666 donors were re-analyzed and high-resolution HLA genotyping was added so that TCR occurrence patterns could be studied. Among the 398 genotyped donors, about 85% belonged to the genetic ancestry cluster associated with self-reported Caucasian donors. To predict cytomegalovirus infection status, the study brought together high-throughput TCR immunosequencing, statistical association of individual TCRs with disease status, and machine learning. The aim of the study was to test whether cataloging public T cell receptors could identify signatures of past pathogen exposure. In addition to the first cohort of several hundred subjects, a separate validation cohort of around 110 different subjects was used. Around 320 gigabases of sequencing data and around 87 million unique TCR sequences were included in an early release covering 550 to 800 HLA-typed donors. Typing coverage differed by locus: A, B, C, DRB1 and DQB1 were typed in roughly 620-640 donors, DQA1 in 522, DPA1 in some 600, and DPB1 in 472. In a later genetic analysis, genome-wide SNP genotypes for about 55% of the roughly 700 donors were used, and that subset was treated as a discovery cohort. Class I and class II HLA loci were covered by the typing at four-digit resolution. In the later analysis, no new phenotypic data were used to find candidate immune exposures; instead, reliance was placed on TCR beta sequences and their occurrence across donors. In an earlier analysis of roughly 580 of the donors, high-throughput TCR beta sequencing was used to judge whether each TCR beta V gene segment behaved as functional or pseudogenic. All discovery cohort repertoires had been generated using a single sequencing platform. Using immunosequencing, the study profiled T cell repertoires from 500 to 800 subjects and related those repertoires to cytomegalovirus serostatus.

CDR1 and CDR2, per the germline V gene (reference sequence), are GTSNPN and SVGIG. Clipping removes 1 base from V and 7 bases from J, with 5 as the unmatched junction base count. From its cysteine to its phenylalanine, the CDR3 spans 13 amino acids. Left in the record is the CDR3 DNA by itself, 39 bases read in frame from the first base. The cohort was made up of around 720 healthy bone marrow donors. At the time of sampling, all cohort members were nominally healthy, though unrecorded immune exposures were likely present. The donor was CMV seropositive and belonged to the group of 250 to 350 seropositive cohort members. A peripheral blood sample was provided by each donor, and peripheral blood mononuclear cells were used for TCR beta sequencing. The Qiagen DNeasy Blood Extraction Kit was used to extract genomic DNA from the blood cell samples. This clone showed up just a few times. This receptor's antigen is unknown. The input lacks base qualities; no much larger clone sits a single base away.

Overall study outcomes, separate from this receptor: V-gene and J-gene trimming of TCR beta chains was associated with a missense DCLRE1C variant in a later genetic analysis, and the association was replicated in an independent cohort. The authors suggested that the approach could potentially be extended to other disease states and immunological phenotypes. In a later analysis, some 17,000 TCR beta sequences were associated with specific HLA alleles at a false discovery rate of 0.05. Correlated functional status among segregating V segments might be attributable to linkage disequilibrium, but an unknown experimental factor could not be ruled out. A further reported finding was that TCR beta sequences accurately predicted the HLA-A and HLA-B alleles for most subjects in the first cohort. A later genetic analysis reported fewer N-insertions in productive TCRs among donors in an Asian-associated ancestry cluster than the approximately 700-donor mean. Some IMGT-functional V segments, including TRBV6-2 and TRBV6-3, could not be distinguished by the 87-base-pair reads and were therefore excluded. According to a later analysis, parvovirus B19, influenza, CMV and Epstein-Barr virus appeared linked to several top co-occurrence clusters. Because HLA typing was missing for some donors at each locus, association tests included only the typed subset. The earlier analysis of around 600 of the donors excluded approximately 15 rarely observed V segments, including chromosome 9 orphons, because counts were too low. For the cohort, immune exposure information was limited to CMV serostatus. A cluster of highly shared sequence variants was judged likely to be a technical artifact of the sequencing pipeline. In a later analysis, the rate of TCR association differed among HLA loci, with DRB1 alleles having the most associated TCRs and HLA-C alleles having the fewest. Only TCR beta chains were sequenced in this cohort, and the absence of alpha or paired-chain data limited detectable features. Most TCR sequences were seen in very few donors, while some public TCRs were found in many individuals. The study listed 164 TCR beta chains as associated with cytomegalovirus. When HLA alleles, especially DR and DQ, strongly co-occurred, attributing TCR associations to individual alleles was difficult. Cytomegalovirus status was reported to be diagnosed by the classifier with high specificity and sensitivity in both the original and validation cohorts. The presence/absence analyses assumed that sequencing depth was roughly uniform across donors, and that assumption may not be true. In vitro tests confirmed that a few of the cytomegalovirus-associated TCR beta chains recognize cytomegalovirus antigens. Most CMV-associated TCR beta chains appeared to be HLA-restricted in a later analysis, and the HLA associations seemed to be driven largely by CMV exposure. In a later analysis, HLA-associated TCR beta chains showed more clonal expansion and lower generation probabilities than non-associated chains that were equally common. In an earlier analysis of more than 450 of the donors, most TCR beta V segments were observed in productive rearrangements about 90% or about 30% of the time, broadly matching IMGT annotations.

Libraries were built with the immunoSEQ multiplex PCR assay. For the multiplex PCR, a mixture combining 60 forward primers for TCR Vbeta segments and 13 reverse primers for TCR Jbeta segments was used. Amplification of the CDR3 region of rearranged TCR beta genes was performed with a multiplex PCR assay on genomic DNA. On the Illumina HiSeq System, the amplified TCR beta libraries were sequenced as 87-base-pair reads. Processing in the source paper ran as follows. A later analysis tallied tens of millions of unique TCR beta chains across the 666 repertoires, and about 12 million of those chains were shared by two or more donors. A nearest-neighbor algorithm error-corrected the raw reads and collapsed the reads into unique sequences, merging closely related sequences to remove PCR and sequencing errors. V, D and J gene segments were assigned by aligning CDR3 sequences to IMGT reference sequences. For a sequence to be retained, at least a six-nucleotide match to both a V gene segment and a J gene segment was required. A rearrangement was called productive if the CDR3 had no stop codons and remained in frame with V and J, and every other rearrangement was called non-productive. CDR3 was defined by IMGT convention, running from the second conserved V-encoded cysteine to the conserved J-encoded phenylalanine. The earlier analysis of 500 to 600 of the donors excluded sequences that lacked an unambiguous match to a single V gene segment. An earlier analysis of several hundred of the donors called V segments functional above 56.7% productive rearrangements and segregating when the between-donor standard deviation exceeded 5%. A statistical classification framework was built for diagnosing cytomegalovirus status from the catalog of TCR beta chain sequences. In a later analysis, V and J genes were assigned by comparing TCR nucleotide sequences against IMGT/GENE-DB human TR gene sequences. In a later analysis, CDR3 sequences and most-parsimonious VDJ recombination scenarios were assigned using the TCRdist pipeline. In a later analysis, each TCR beta chain was defined by its CDR3 amino acid sequence together with its V-gene family, and reads lacking a unique V-gene family were excluded. A later analysis removed 592 highly shared, low-generation-probability nucleotide sequences to deal with suspected cross-contamination and a sequencing artifact. For each public chain, a later analysis derived a clonal expansion index from normalized ranks of inferred template counts within each repertoire. In a later analysis, generation probabilities were computed using a VDJ recombination model fitted to out-of-frame rearrangements, and the results were checked against IGoR. In a later analysis, TCR-TCR, TCR-HLA and TCR-CMV co-occurrence was scored with hypergeometric tests, and a repertoire-size bias correction was applied to TCR pairs. To estimate false discovery rates, a later analysis permuted the HLA or CMV assignments 20 times. In a later analysis, co-occurring TCRs were grouped using DBSCAN, and TCRdist sequence similarity was added for clustering within HLA-allele-positive subsets. Co-occurrence clustering excluded repertoires with fewer than 30,000 or more than 120,000 public chains, plus five with anomalous nucleotide sharing. Held by TCRdb, this immuneACCESS table contains in-frame sequences only and omits some clones. Under half of the omission traces to an unresolved V gene where checked; the cause of the rest is unknown. V and J calls plus clone size are reproduced from that table; the DNA served to infer D and trimming. The table for this sample lists about 150,000 clones; about 85% of them were counted only once. The top ten hold 6.3% of the sample.

The chain links TRBV30 with TRBJ2-5; 8 central nucleotides agree with TRBD2. Sequenced input: PBMCs. The clonotype originates from a male donor in good health and CMV-seropositive. The CDR3 reads as follows: CAWSALAGGTQYF. The DNA sequence reads TGTGCCTGGAGTGCTCTAGCGGGTGGGACCCAGTACTTC.